What follows are 13 T cell receptor beta chains derived from one specimen sequenced in a study of identical twins (dated by TCRdb to 2016 to 2018). Libraries were prepared through 5' RACE. These reads were obtained on an Illumina HiSeq 2000. Clones were called with MiXCR by TCRdb after fastp trimmed the public reads at Q25, and only in-frame beta chains were retained. For every CDR3 protein sequence, its rows merge into one entry that carries the most common genes and DNA. The sample data list 690,000 or so distinct CDR3 sequences, and approximately 9% of these were observed just once. Together, the top ten hold 0.75% to 1% of the sample. These sequences were also reported in another study, on yellow fever vaccine responses in identical twins.

Sample: PBMCs. Every receptor here comes from a woman younger than 30 in good health.

This clonotype was detected ten times or more. CDR3 protein: CASSFGTDNTDTQYF. CDR3 coding DNA: TGCGCCAGCAGCTTTGGGACGGATAACACAGATACGCAGTATTTT. J is TRBJ2-3 and V is TRBV5-1; D may be TRBD1 or TRBD2 (5 bases each). CDR1 SGHRS and CDR2 YFSETQ come from the germline V gene. V gave up 2 bases and J gave up 2 bases, with 12 bases separating them. The CDR3 loop spans 15 amino acids.

The chain employs TRBV20-1 and TRBJ2-1; no clear D gene. V was trimmed by 0 bases and J by 6 bases, leaving 6 bases between them. Germline V gives CDR1 DFQATT, CDR2 SNEGSKA (reference sequence). The CDR3 spans 12 residues. The CDR3 DNA reads TGCAGTGCTAGAGATGCAGGCAATGAGCAGTTCTTC. This gives the protein CSARDAGNEQFF.

The chain couples TRBV20-1 to TRBJ2-7; D is unclear. V lost 5 bases and J 1 base, leaving 15 bases between the germline ends. The CDR3 contains 14 residues. CDR1 and CDR2 (germline): DFQATT, SNEGSKA (reference sequence). CDR3 in DNA: TGCAGTGCTGCCTCCGCGACACAGTCCTACGAGCAGTACTTC. Protein sequence: CSAASATQSYEQYF.

Only a few counts were recorded for this clonotype. This sequence joins TRBV7-8 and TRBJ1-5, with no clear D. This CDR3 region has 18 residues. V was cut by 1 base and J by 0 bases, with 16 bases left in between. Germline V gene lookup returns CDR1 SGHVS and CDR2 FQNEAQ. CDR3 in DNA: TGTGCCAGCAGCTTAGTTCAACCGTCTGGAGATAGCAATCAGCCCCAGCATTTT. It yields the protein CASSLVQPSGDSNQPQHF.

This clonotype was seen repeatedly, ten times or more. The chain recombines TRBV7-2 with TRBJ2-2; D is ambiguous. CDR3 size: 15 residues. The germline V gene has CDR1 SGHTA and CDR2 FQGNSA. The V gene lost 5 bases and the J gene lost 1 base, with 11 bases spanning the gap. CDR3 DNA: TGTGCCAGCAGCCACACAGTGAGGAACACCGGGGAGCTGTTTTTT. Protein product: CASSHTVRNTGELFF.

This clonotype was seen more than once but under ten times. J is TRBJ2-2 and V is TRBV24-1, with unresolved D. The germline V gene encodes CDR1 KGHDR and CDR2 SFDVKD. The V and J ends lost 7 bases and 6 bases respectively, with 11 bases between them. There are 13 residues in the CDR3. Here the CDR3 reads CATSPHHPGELFF. CDR3 bases: TGTGCCACCAGCCCCCATCACCCCGGGGAGCTGTTTTTT.

This clonotype turned up a few times. The V gene is TRBV5-1, the J gene TRBJ1-1, with D possibly TRBD1 on 6 matching bases. Germline values: CDR1 SGHRS, CDR2 YFSETQ. V dropped 0 bases and J dropped 11 bases, with 14 bases sitting between them. CDR3 length: 13 amino acids. CDR3 residues: CASSLAGVQGAFF. CDR3 nucleotides: TGCGCCAGCAGCTTGGCAGGGGTTCAGGGGGCTTTCTTT.

This clonotype was seen a few times. V gene TRBV29-1 combines with J gene TRBJ2-7, with TRBD1 matching 10 bases. The germline gives CDR1 SQVTM, CDR2 ANQGSEA. CDR3 length: 17 amino acids. J was trimmed by 2 bases and V by 6 bases; bases with no gene match: 16. CDR3 nucleotides: TGCAGCGTCATAACCGGGACAGGGGTGCCCGAAACCTACGAGCAGTACTTC. Translating gives CSVITGTGVPETYEQYF.

This clonotype was counted at least ten times. The chain combines TRBV18 with TRBJ2-7; 7 positions agree with TRBD2. The J segment lost 2 bases and the V segment lost 7 bases, leaving 11 bases of the junction unmatched. The CDR3 loop spans 15 amino acids. Per germline, CDR1 KGHSH and CDR2 LQKENI. This CDR3 is CASYGRGLFTYEQYF. The CDR3 region has the DNA TGTGCCAGCTACGGGCGGGGGTTGTTTACCTACGAGCAGTACTTC.

This clonotype was seen a few times. The rearrangement joins TRBV6-5 to TRBJ2-7; D gene ambiguous. The length of the CDR3 is 11 residues. The V end was cut by 6 bases, the J end by 6 bases, with 9 bases between. The germline V gene has CDR1 MNHEY and CDR2 SVGAGI. The CDR3 protein is CASRSTAEQYF. CDR3 in DNA: TGTGCCAGCAGATCCACAGCCGAGCAGTACTTC.

V and J are TRBV7-9 and TRBJ1-6; 9 positions agree with TRBD1. Per the germline V gene, CDR1 is SEHNR and CDR2 is FQNEAQ (reference sequence). The trim removed 5 bases at V and 10 bases at J, leaving 6 bases unmatched. The CDR3 loop spans 14 amino acids. The CDR3 here is CASSPGQGISPLHF. CDR3 bases: TGTGCCAGCAGCCCCGGACAGGGGATATCACCCCTCCACTTT. Drawing the rest from reference TRBV7-9 and TRBJ1-6, the complete variable domain is DTGVSQNPRHKITKRGQNVTFRCDPISEHNRLYWYRQTLGQGPEFLTYFQNEAQLEKSRLLSDRFSAERPKGSFSTLEIQRTEQGDSAMYLCASSPGQGISPLHFGNGTRLTVT.

The V gene is TRBV12-3 or TRBV12-4, the J gene TRBJ2-7, with TRBD1 matching 9 bases. The CDR3 consists of 15 residues. V lost 4 bases to trimming and J lost 5 bases; unmatched junction nucleotides: 9. CDR3 nucleotides: TGTGCCAGCAGTTCAGCCGGGACAGGGCTCGACGAGCAGTACTTC. Translated: CASSSAGTGLDEQYF.

The sample holds many counts of this clonotype. The chain uses TRBV4-2 and TRBJ2-4; D tentatively reads TRBD1 or TRBD2 (5 bases each). The CDR3 is 13 residues long. CDR1 is LGHNA and CDR2 is YNFKEQ in the germline V gene. V shed 4 bases and J shed 8 bases, with 12 bases lying between them. The CDR3 here is CASSLKRGHIQYF. The CDR3 bases are TGTGCCAGCAGCCTTAAACGGGGACACATTCAGTACTTC.